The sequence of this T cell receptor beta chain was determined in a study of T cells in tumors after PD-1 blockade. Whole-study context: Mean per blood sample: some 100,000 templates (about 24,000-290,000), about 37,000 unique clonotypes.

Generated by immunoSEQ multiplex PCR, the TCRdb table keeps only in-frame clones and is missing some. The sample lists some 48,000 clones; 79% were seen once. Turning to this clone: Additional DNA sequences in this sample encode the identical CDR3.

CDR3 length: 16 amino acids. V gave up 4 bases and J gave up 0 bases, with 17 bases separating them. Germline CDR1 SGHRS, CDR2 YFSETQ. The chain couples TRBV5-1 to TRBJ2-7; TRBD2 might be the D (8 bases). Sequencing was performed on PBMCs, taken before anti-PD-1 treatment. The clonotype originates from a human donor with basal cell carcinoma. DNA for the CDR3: TGCGCCAGCAGCGCTTACGGGGGGGACAGCTCCTACGAGCAGTACTTC. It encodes CASSAYGGDSSYEQYF.